This T cell receptor beta chain was sequenced in a study of shared clonotypes between healthy human individuals (TCRdb year 2020). As for the study more broadly: Two women and three men aged 18 to 49 years were included in the cohort. For each donor, three plates each were used for CD4 naive and CD4 memory, two plates were used for CD8 naive, and one plate was used for CD8 memory. Each donor's leukapheresis produced roughly between roughly 0.9 and 9 billion PBMCs. To estimate repertoire size and how much clonotype sharing occurs between individuals, the study deeply sequenced the blood TCR repertoires of roughly 5 healthy adults. To increase sequencing depth and limit assay-specific biases, TCR repertoire library preparation and sequencing were carried out by different laboratories using diverse techniques. Results and caveats for the whole study, not just this receptor: Rarefaction of sorted-subset datasets indicated incomplete sequencing despite the large sequencing depth. Sampling was restricted to blood, and TCR repertoires in tissues likely differ from the TCR repertoires found in blood. Naive subsets generally had larger estimated clonotype richness than memory subsets. Pairwise subsampling led to the expectation that sequencing depth would affect the degree of clonotype sharing among donors. The genetic and exposure-history diversity represented was limited by the small number of donors. Across a few donors, around 5% of naive CD4, approximately 4% of naive CD8, 2% to 2.5% of memory CD4, and around 0.4% of memory CD8 clonotypes were shared. Compared with non-shared clonotypes, clonotypes shared by all four sorted-subset donors had higher generation probabilities.

The donors were healthy, HIV-negative adults with no recently reported acute infections or vaccinations. Every donor was a Caucasian adult residing in Nashville, Tennessee, USA. CD4+ T cells were enriched by magnetic negative selection, after which naive cells were positively selected on CD45RA and the negative fraction was taken as the memory subset. After blood collection by leukapheresis, PBMCs were isolated using Ficoll-Histopaque density gradient centrifugation and then cryopreserved in the vapor phase of liquid nitrogen. Analytical flow cytometry was used to check the purity and quantity of each magnetically sorted T cell population. Each sorted fraction had its genomic DNA isolated and then quantified by UV absorbance on a Nanodrop 2000c. Of note for this clone: Its specific antigen is unknown. Per-base qualities were not stored, and no clone one base away is much larger.

The germline V gene (reference sequence) supplies CDR1 GTSNPN and CDR2 SVGIG. Trimming takes 0 bases from V and 1 base from J, and the germline ends sit 15 bases apart. Measured from the cysteine to the phenylalanine, the CDR3 is 16 residues long. Only the CDR3 portion is preserved as DNA: 48 bases, with reading frame beginning at the first base. TCR CDR3 regions were amplified from genomic DNA by multiplex PCR using the deep immunoSEQ assay. Genomic DNA extracted from each cell subset was distributed evenly over all wells of several immunoSEQ 96-well plates, and each plate served as one replicate. For sorted subsets, each replicate PCR was loaded with approximately 0.2 ug genomic DNA, equivalent to 25,000 to 30,000 T cell genomes. The purified libraries were quantified using a Qubit 3.0 fluorometer, sized with a Bioanalyzer 2100, and then quantified again using the KAPA Library Quantification kit. Every immunoSEQ 96-well plate was sequenced on a separate single-read 150-cycle Illumina NextSeq 550 flow cell. On the study's bioinformatics: The immunoSEQ output contained only junctional sequences without quality scores, so filtering could not match that applied to full-length reads. To assign V/J genes and CDR3, sequences were annotated using PyIR, a Python wrapper for IgBLAST v1.9, with IMGT germline references. Any read was removed if the V/J assignment was weak (E-value above 1e-6), the CDR3 was missing, or the read contained stop codons, out-of-frame junctions, or ambiguous translated residues. A V3J clonotype was defined by an identical inferred V gene, J gene, and CDR3 amino acid sequence. Percentage overlap between repertoires was calculated by dividing the number of shared unique clonotypes by the size of the smaller repertoire. Richness of each repertoire was evaluated using RTK rarefaction, the Chao1 estimator, and Recon v2.1 estimates of unobserved clonotypes. OLGA was used to compute generation probabilities for all TCRbeta clonotypes that the gDNA method yielded from four donors. TCRdb holds this immuneACCESS table with in-frame rearrangements only. Some clones are missing; in checked studies, unresolved V genes explain under half, and the rest has no known cause. The DNA gave D and trimming, while V, J and clone size come from that table. The sample includes under 1,100,000 clones, with roughly 74% observed a single time. Roughly 0.62% of the sample lies in the top ten.

The V and J genes are TRBV30 and TRBJ1-1, with no confident D gene call. Input material: memory CD4+ T cells from PBMCs. The cell subset or site label, read with the paper, signifies: CD45RA-negative fraction. This clonotype was sampled from a man aged 18 to 29 in good health. Some clones in this sample may be carry-over from other donors' samples. At the DNA level, the sequence is TGTGCCTGGAGTGTACCGTCCCCTTCGGGGAACACTGAAGCTTTCTTT. Its product reads: CAWSVPSPSGNTEAFF.